This TCR beta chain was observed in a study of T-cell memory formation after mild COVID-19 (dated by TCRdb to the early 2020s). Turning to the overall study: TCR sequence clusters from the two donors were found to be largely donor specific. Longitudinal TCRalpha and TCRbeta repertoire sequencing tracked T-cell clones expanding and contracting after mild COVID-19 in a couple of donors. Two young, previously healthy adult volunteers made up the cohort, one male and one female.

TCRdb shows the sequencer as Illumina NovaSeq 6000. TCRalpha and TCRbeta cDNA libraries were built by 5'RACE with constant-segment primers, adding sample barcodes and unique molecular identifiers. RNA was extracted from every sample with Trizol reagent. The libraries were amplified in two PCR steps, and the second step added a second sample barcode and Illumina TruSeq adapters. Sequencing of libraries was performed on an Illumina NovaSeq with 2 x 150 bp paired-end reads. As for the authors' bioinformatics: The reads were demultiplexed and collapsed into UMI-guided consensus sequences using migec v1.2.7. With mixcr v2.1.11, UMI consensuses were aligned to TRA and TRB V and J templates and assembled into clonotypes. A clonotype was counted as expanded or contracted only if both edgeR and NoisET called the change significant, with noise models trained on biological replicates. For edgeR calls, a false discovery rate-adjusted p below 0.01 and a log2 fold-change threshold of 1 were applied. As an exploratory analysis of dynamics, max-normalized trajectories of the 1000 most abundant clonotypes were examined with PCA combined with hierarchical clustering. Each responding clone was given a CD4 or CD8 phenotype based on the CD4+ and CD8+ repertoires, which had been sequenced separately. TCRdb reanalyzed the raw reads on its own, using fastp at Q25 for trimming and MiXCR for clone calling, and kept in-frame beta chains. Every CDR3 protein is listed once, alongside the most common genes and DNA of its rows. TCRdb assigned the V and J calls; the authors' analysis was not used. For this sample there are about 500,000 distinct CDR3 sequences; approximately 20% appear just once. The ten largest make up approximately 12% of the sample.

Worth noting for this clonotype: Its recognized antigen is unknown. No base quality information exists; no much larger clone differs at one position.

General conclusions and limits of the study: The study included only two mild cases, and larger cohorts that include severe cases with pre-infection samples were judged to be necessary. Balanced CD4/CD8 phenotypes were observed for clones contracting from day 15 to 85, whereas a bias towards CD4+ was observed for a second wave of clones expanding from day 15 to 37. Whether the second-wave clones peaking on day 37 were SARS-CoV-2 specific was not confirmed. Contracting CD4+ clones turned up mainly in the CM and EM memory subsets, whereas EMRA was where CD8+ clones were enriched. Some responding clones were detected in pre-infection memory, which suggested that pre-existing cross-reactive memory T cells had joined the SARS-CoV-2 response.

CDR1 and CDR2 are read off the germline V gene as KGHDR and SFDVKD. The junction shows trimming of 6 bases on V and 4 bases on J, plus 8 bases between the germline ends. The CDR3 has 13 amino acids, counting the end cysteine and phenylalanine. Just the 39-base CDR3 DNA is kept, in frame starting at base 1. PBMCs were isolated by Ficoll-Paque density gradient centrifugation. Recombination connected TRBV24-1 to TRBJ2-2, with the D gene not clear enough to name. The sequencing input was PBMCs or a T cell subset sorted from them (not recorded which). The clonotype originates from an adult woman who had mild COVID-19 (a few samples of this study predate the infection). The sample titles of this study are shuffled in the database, so cell type and time point are left out; the donor was told from shared clones. The CDR3 protein is CATSSVFTGELFF. The DNA sequence reads TGTGCCACCAGTAGCGTCTTCACCGGGGAGCTGTTTTTT.